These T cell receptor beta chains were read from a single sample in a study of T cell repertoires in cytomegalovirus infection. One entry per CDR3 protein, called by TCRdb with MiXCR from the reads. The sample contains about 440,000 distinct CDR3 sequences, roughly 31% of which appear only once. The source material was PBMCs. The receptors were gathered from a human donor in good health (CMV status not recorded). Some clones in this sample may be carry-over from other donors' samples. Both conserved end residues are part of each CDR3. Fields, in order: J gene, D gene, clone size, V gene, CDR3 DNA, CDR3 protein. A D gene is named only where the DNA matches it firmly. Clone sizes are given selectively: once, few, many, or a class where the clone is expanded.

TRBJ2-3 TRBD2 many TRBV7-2 TGTGCCAGCAGCCTACTAGCGGGGCAGCGCACAGATACGCAGTATTTT CASSLLAGQRTDTQYF
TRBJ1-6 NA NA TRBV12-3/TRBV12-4 TGTGCCAGCAGTACCGATAATTCACCCCTCCACTTT CASSTDNSPLHF
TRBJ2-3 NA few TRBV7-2 TGTGCCAGCAGCCCTCCGTGGGGGGCCGGGGATACGCAGTATTTT CASSPPWGAGDTQYF
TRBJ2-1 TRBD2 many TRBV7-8 TGTGCCAGCAGCTACCGCGGGGGAAGCTCCTACAATGAGCAGTTCTTC CASSYRGGSSYNEQFF
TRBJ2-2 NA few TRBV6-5 TGTGCCAGCAGCGAAACAGGAGGAGAAACCGGGGAGCTGTTTTTT CASSETGGETGELFF
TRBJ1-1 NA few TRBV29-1 TGCAGCGTTGAACCCGTAGCTGAAGCTTTCTTT CSVEPVAEAFF
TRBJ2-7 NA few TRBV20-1 TGCAGTGCTAGAGACATACAGGGTCAAAGCTCCTACGAGCAGTACTTC CSARDIQGQSSYEQYF
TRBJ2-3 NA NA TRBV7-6 TGTGCCAGCAGCCCCCGGTATCTAGATACGCAGTATTTT CASSPRYLDTQYF
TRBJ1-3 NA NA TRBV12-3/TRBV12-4 TGTGCCAGCAGTTTCGGCGGGGACGAGAGGAACACCATATATTTT CASSFGGDERNTIYF
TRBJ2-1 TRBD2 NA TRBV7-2 TGTGCCAGCAGCTTAATGAGCGGGGACAATGAGCAGTTCTTC CASSLMSGDNEQFF
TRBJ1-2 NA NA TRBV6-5 TGTGCCAGCAGTTACGGACGAGGGGGGAACTATGGCTACACCTTC CASSYGRGGNYGYTF
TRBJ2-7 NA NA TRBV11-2 TGTGCCAGCAGCTTAATGCGACAGGCCTTTAGCTCCTACGAGCAGTACTTC CASSLMRQAFSSYEQYF
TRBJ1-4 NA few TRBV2 TGTGCCAGCAGTGTCCGATACGGTGAAAAACTGTTTTTT CASSVRYGEKLFF
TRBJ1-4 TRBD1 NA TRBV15 TGTGCCACCAGCAGGGACAGGGGTCAAAAACTGTTTTTT CATSRDRGQKLFF
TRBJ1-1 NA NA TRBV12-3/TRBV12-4 TGTGCCAGCAGTTCAGGGCCGGGGGCTTTCTTT CASSSGPGAFF
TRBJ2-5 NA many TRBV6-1 TGTGCCAGCAGTGGGGGAGTTCGAGAGACCCAGTACTTC CASSGGVRETQYF
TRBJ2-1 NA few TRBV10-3 TGTGCCATCAGTGAGTCGGCCTCTAGCCCGGTCTACAATGAGCAGTTCTTC CAISESASSPVYNEQFF
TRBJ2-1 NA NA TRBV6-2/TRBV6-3 TGTGCCAGCAGACAGTGTAGGGAGCAGTTCTTC CASRQCREQFF
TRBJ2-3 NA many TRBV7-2 TGTGCCAGCAGCTTAGATCGGGGGCGTGGTACGCAGTATTTT CASSLDRGRGTQYF